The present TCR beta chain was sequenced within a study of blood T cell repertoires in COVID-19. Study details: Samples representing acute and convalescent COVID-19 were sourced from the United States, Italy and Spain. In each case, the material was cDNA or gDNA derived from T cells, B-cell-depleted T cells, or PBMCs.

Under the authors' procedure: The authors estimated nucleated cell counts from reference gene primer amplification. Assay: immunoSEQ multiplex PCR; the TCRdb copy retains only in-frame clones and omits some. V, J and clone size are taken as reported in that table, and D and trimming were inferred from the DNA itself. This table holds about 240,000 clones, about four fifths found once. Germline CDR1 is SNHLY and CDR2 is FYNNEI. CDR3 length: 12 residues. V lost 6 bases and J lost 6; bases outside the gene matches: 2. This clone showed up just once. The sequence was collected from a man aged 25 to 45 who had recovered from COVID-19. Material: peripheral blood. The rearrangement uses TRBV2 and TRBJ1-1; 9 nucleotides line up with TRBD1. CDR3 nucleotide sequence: TGTGCCAGCAGGGGACAGGGTCCTGAAGCTTTCTTT. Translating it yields CASRGQGPEAFF.